The 14 T cell receptor beta chains reported below all come from one sample, sequenced in a study of Ad26.COV2.S vaccination and SARS-CoV-2 variants. Libraries were prepared by immunoSEQ multiplex PCR; TCRdb keeps only in-frame clonotypes and omits some of them. The sample gives a few hundred thousand clones, roughly 90% of which show up once; approximately 12% is in the top ten. As for treatment: some 19 received Ad26.COV2.S at low or high dose, single or two shots; 5 received placebo; per-sample allocation not given. Repertoires come from day 63 after the first vaccine or placebo injection. The sample here was peripheral blood, taken in a trial of Ad26.COV2.S vaccine versus placebo. These receptors came from a person between 18 and 59 years old who received the Ad26.COV2.S COVID-19 vaccine or a placebo.

This chain links TRBV7-2 with TRBJ2-5; 8 bases agree with TRBD1. V was pared by 0 bases and J by 4 bases, with 4 bases of the junction left unmatched. Germline assignment: CDR1 SGHTA and CDR2 FQGNSA. The length of the CDR3 is 15 residues. For the CDR3, the DNA is TGTGCCAGCAGCTTAGCAGACAGGGGAGGAGAGACCCAGTACTTC. It codes for CASSLADRGGETQYF.

V gene TRBV14 combines with J gene TRBJ2-1; D may be TRBD1 or TRBD2 (5 bases each). The V gene's germline CDR1 is SGHDN and CDR2 FVKESK. The length of the CDR3 is 15 residues. Trimming removed 1 base from V and 2 bases from J, with 9 bases in between. CDR3 sequence: CASSQGPGPYNEQFF. CDR3 DNA sequence: TGTGCCAGCAGCCAAGGTCCGGGACCCTACAATGAGCAGTTCTTC.

J is TRBJ2-7 and V is TRBV2; D possibly corresponds to TRBD2 (5 bases). The germline V and J ends were trimmed by 7 bases and 0 bases, with 10 bases remaining between them. CDR1 and CDR2 from the germline V gene are SNHLY and FYNNEI. The length of the CDR3 is 13 residues. The CDR3 DNA sequence: TGTGCCAGCAAAAGCGGAAGCTCCTACGAGCAGTACTTC. This sequence encodes CASKSGSSYEQYF.

This clone was recorded a few times. The chain links TRBV4-2 to TRBJ1-6; the D gene is possibly TRBD1 (6 bases). The CDR3 totals 15 residues. Trimming removed 1 base from V and 7 bases from J, with 11 bases in between. Germline CDR1 LGHNA, CDR2 YNFKEQ. CDR3 amino acids: CASSQAQGTNSPLHF. In DNA, the CDR3 is TGTGCCAGCAGCCAAGCACAGGGAACCAATTCACCCCTCCACTTT.

The rearrangement links TRBV19 to TRBJ2-5; D gene unclear. Deletions cut 3 bases from V and 5 bases from J, with 4 bases between. This CDR3 region has 11 residues. Per the germline V gene, CDR1 is LNHDA and CDR2 is SQIVND (reference sequence). CDR3 sequence (DNA): TGTGCCAGTAGTATTTCCGAGACCCAGTACTTC. Encoded protein: CASSISETQYF. The full variable domain, with the rest looked up from reference TRBV19 and TRBJ2-5, is DGGITQSPKYLFRKEGQNVTLSCEQNLNHDAMYWYRQDPGQGLRLIYYSQIVNDFQKGDIAEGYSVSREKKESFPLTVTSAQKNPTAFYLCASSISETQYFGPGTRLLVL.

This chain joins TRBV10-3 and TRBJ1-4; 10 positions agree with TRBD1. Germline V gene lookup returns CDR1 ENHRY and CDR2 SYGVKD. J lost 0 bases, V lost 7 bases, and 11 bases had no gene match. The CDR3 spans 18 residues. CDR3 in amino acids: CAITLKGQGPTTNEKLFF. The CDR3 DNA sequence: TGTGCCATCACCTTGAAGGGACAGGGGCCCACAACTAATGAAAAACTGTTTTTT.

The gene calls are TRBV4-1 and TRBJ2-1; 8 nucleotides match TRBD1. Looked up from germline, CDR1 is MGHRA and CDR2 is YSYEKL. The CDR3 runs 18 residues. V lost 0 bases to trimming and J lost 7 bases; unmatched junction nucleotides: 14. The CDR3 DNA reads TGCGCCAGCAGCCAAGAAGGTTACAGGGGGACCCGCGGGAATGAGCAGTTCTTC. Protein product: CASSQEGYRGTRGNEQFF.

This chain joins TRBV6-5 and TRBJ2-7; the D gene could be TRBD1 or TRBD2 (5 bases each). This CDR3 has 14 residues. V gave up 2 bases and J gave up 2 bases, with 10 bases separating them. Germline CDR1 reads MNHEY; CDR2 reads SVGAGI. CDR3 sequence: CASSYGTRTYEQYF. CDR3 coding DNA: TGTGCCAGCAGTTACGGGACGAGAACCTACGAGCAGTACTTC.

The rearrangement links TRBV6-2 or TRBV6-3 to TRBJ2-7, with a tentative D call TRBD2 (5 bases). Between the trimmed V and J ends, which lost 3 bases and 3 bases, there was a span of 15 bases. The V gene's germline CDR1 is MNHEY and CDR2 SVGEGT. The CDR3 is 15 residues long. CDR3 sequence (DNA): TGTGCCAGCAGTTATAGGGTAGCCGGGGACTACGAGCAGTACTTC. Protein: CASSYRVAGDYEQYF.

The chain couples TRBV6-5 to TRBJ2-3; possible D gene TRBD2, 6 bases. CDR3 length: 16 residues. Germline loops: CDR1 MNHEY, CDR2 SVGAGI. The ends were cut back, 2 bases at V and 2 bases at J, with 14 bases in the middle. The CDR3 spells CASSYGSGLVTDTQYF. CDR3 sequence (DNA): TGTGCCAGCAGTTACGGGTCGGGACTGGTCACAGATACGCAGTATTTT.

V is TRBV6-2 or TRBV6-3 and J is TRBJ1-2; D gene uncertain. This CDR3 contains 15 residues. V lost 5 bases and J 4 bases, leaving 17 bases between the germline ends. Germline CDR1 reads MNHEY; CDR2 reads SVGEGT. Here the CDR3 reads CASSAPGLLGYGYTF. CDR3 in DNA: TGTGCCAGCAGTGCCCCGGGCCTGTTAGGCTATGGCTACACCTTC.

This chain links TRBV2 with TRBJ1-2; the D gene is possibly TRBD1 (5 bases). This CDR3 comprises 11 residues. Germline V CDR1 and CDR2: SNHLY, FYNNEI. The V end was cut by 4 bases, the J end by 8 bases, with 8 bases between. The chain's CDR3 is CASSVGVGYTF. As DNA, the CDR3 is TGTGCCAGCAGTGTGGGGGTCGGCTACACCTTC. Using reference TRBV2 and TRBJ1-2 for the parts outside the CDR3, the full variable domain is EPEVTQTPSHQVTQMGQEVILRCVPISNHLYFYWYRQILGQKVEFLVSFYNNEISEKSEIFDDQFSVERPDGSNFTLKIRSTKLEDSAMYFCASSVGVGYTFGSGTRLTVV.

The CDR3 bases are TGTGCCAGCAGCCAGAGGCCCGGAATCACAGATACGCAGTATTTT. This translates into CASSQRPGITDTQYF. The V call is TRBV7-9, the J call TRBJ2-3; D is unclear. V gave up 5 bases and J gave up 2 bases, with 14 bases separating them. The CDR3 is 15 amino acids. The germline V gene has CDR1 SEHNR and CDR2 FQNEAQ (reference sequence).

V and J are TRBV7-9 and TRBJ2-1; the match to TRBD2 covers 8 bases. The CDR3 totals 14 residues. Looked up from germline, CDR1 is SEHNR and CDR2 is FQNEAQ (reference sequence). With V trimmed by 8 bases and J by 6 bases, 9 bases remained unmatched. The CDR3 nucleotides read TGTGCCAGCGAGCGCCTGACTAGCGCCAATGAGCAGTTCTTC. The encoded protein is CASERLTSANEQFF.